This T cell receptor (beta chain) was obtained from a study of cytomegalovirus exposure and HLA in healthy donors. The CDR3 runs to 13 residues. Germline V CDR1 and CDR2: KGHSH, LQKENI. Losses at the gene ends were 11 bases for V and 7 bases for J; bases not matched to a gene: 7. The PCR used 60 Vbeta and 13 Jbeta primers. Sequencing used immunoSEQ multiplex PCR; TCRdb keeps in-frame clones, though not all of them. Here the sample spans tens of thousands of clones, about 74% being singletons. This TCR was sampled from a man aged 30 to 39 in good health and CMV-seronegative. The sequencing input was PBMCs. The chain combines TRBV18 with TRBJ1-6, with 8 bases matching TRBD1. The CDR3 DNA follows: TGTGCCGGCAAGACAGGGGAGAATTCACCCCTCCACTTT. This sequence encodes CAGKTGENSPLHF.